This is a list of T cell receptor beta chains from one sample in a study of blood T cell repertoires in COVID-19. Here immunoSEQ multiplex PCR was the method, and the copy in TCRdb shows in-frame clones only, minus some. The table lists around 230,000 clones, approximately 89% of them singletons. Sequencing was done on a sample of PBMCs or T cells enriched from blood (not recorded which). These receptors originate from a woman in her 40s with acute COVID-19. The CDR3 runs from the conserved cysteine through the conserved F or W. The order of the fields is V gene, clone size, D gene, J gene, CDR3 protein, CDR3 DNA. The D gene is left open where the match is weak. Size is omitted from some rows. Given values are once, few, many or a class for expanded clones.

>TRBV5-6|.|.|TRBJ2-3
CASINYPAAADTQYF
TGTGCCAGCATCAATTATCCGGCGGCGGCAGATACGCAGTATTTT
>TRBV7-2|.|.|TRBJ1-3
CASSSTGNTIYF
TGTGCCAGCAGCTCGACAGGAAACACCATATATTTT
>TRBV29-1|.|TRBD2|TRBJ2-1
CSVEVATSTSYNEQFF
TGCAGCGTTGAAGTAGCGACTAGCACTTCCTACAATGAGCAGTTCTTC
>TRBV5-1|.|TRBD1|TRBJ1-6
CASSSGGTGVSPLHF
TGCGCCAGCAGCTCCGGGGGGACAGGGGTTTCACCCCTCCACTTT
>TRBV9|.|.|TRBJ2-1
CASSYGVRYNEQFF
TGTGCCAGCAGCTACGGTGTCCGCTACAATGAGCAGTTCTTC
>TRBV4-1|.|TRBD2|TRBJ2-4
CASSPGLAWNIQYF
TGCGCCAGCAGCCCAGGACTAGCATGGAACATTCAGTACTTC
>TRBV10-2|.|.|TRBJ1-4
CASRDQGTEKLFF
TGCGCCAGCAGGGACCAGGGGACTGAAAAACTGTTTTTT
>TRBV25-1|.|.|TRBJ1-4
CASSEYQGTPPNGKLFF
TGTGCCAGCAGTGAATACCAAGGGACACCTCCTAATGGAAAACTGTTTTTT
>TRBV2|.|.|TRBJ2-3
CASRIGQIFGDTQYF
TGTGCCAGCAGGATTGGACAGATTTTCGGAGATACGCAGTATTTT
>TRBV9|.|TRBD1|TRBJ1-2
CASSDDRGYGYTF
TGTGCCAGCAGCGACGACAGGGGTTATGGCTACACCTTC
>TRBV18|.|.|TRBJ1-2
CASSTRNYGYTF
TGTGCCAGCTCAACAAGAAACTATGGCTACACCTTC
>TRBV9|.|TRBD2|TRBJ2-3
CASSVEASGNTDTQYF
TGTGCCAGCAGCGTAGAGGCTAGCGGAAACACAGATACGCAGTATTTT
>TRBV20-1|.|.|TRBJ1-2
CSASAVAGYTF
TGCAGTGCTAGCGCGGTGGCTGGCTACACCTTC
>TRBV14|.|TRBD1|TRBJ1-4
CASSQEGTGVGKLFF
TGTGCCAGCAGCCAAGAAGGGACAGGGGTGGGAAAACTGTTTTTT
>TRBV7-2|.|.|TRBJ2-2
CASSLAIGRRELFF
TGTGCCAGCAGCTTAGCTATTGGGCGCCGGGAGCTGTTTTTT
>TRBV11-2|.|TRBD2|TRBJ2-5
CASSSLAGDQETQYF
TGTGCCAGCAGTTCCTTAGCGGGCGACCAAGAGACCCAGTACTTC
>TRBV7-8|.|.|TRBJ2-2
CASSLVSGHTGELFF
TGTGCCAGCAGCTTAGTTAGCGGTCATACCGGGGAGCTGTTTTTT
>TRBV2|.|TRBD1|TRBJ1-1
CASRRQGSGLNTEAFF
TGTGCCAGCAGGCGACAGGGGAGCGGCCTGAACACTGAAGCTTTCTTT
>TRBV29-1|.|.|TRBJ1-1
CSVVGEGGGNTEAFF
TGCAGCGTTGTGGGAGAGGGTGGAGGGAACACTGAAGCTTTCTTT
>TRBV5-1|.|TRBD1|TRBJ2-5
CASSLAPGQGAETQYF
TGCGCCAGCAGCTTAGCCCCGGGACAGGGGGCAGAGACCCAGTACTTC
>TRBV7-2|.|.|TRBJ1-1
CASSLATSGYTEAFF
TGTGCCAGCAGCTTAGCGACCTCGGGGTACACTGAAGCTTTCTTT
>TRBV6-5|once|TRBD1|TRBJ1-2
CASSYSKGQGSYGYTF
TGTGCCAGCAGTTACTCTAAGGGACAGGGTTCCTATGGCTACACCTTC
>TRBV12-3/TRBV12-4|once|.|TRBJ1-1
CASSSPRTEAFF
TGTGCCAGCAGTTCACCACGGACTGAAGCTTTCTTT
>TRBV6-6|.|.|TRBJ1-2
CASSYSGVYGYTF
TGTGCCAGCAGTTACTCAGGAGTCTATGGCTACACCTTC
>TRBV5-4|few|.|TRBJ1-1
CASSARAATFF
TGTGCCAGCAGCGCCAGGGCGGCAACTTTCTTT
>TRBV4-2|.|TRBD1|TRBJ1-6
CASSQGTGNNSPLHF
TGTGCCAGCAGCCAGGGGACAGGGAATAATTCACCCCTCCACTTT
>TRBV11-2|.|.|TRBJ1-4
CASSLSGINEKLFF
TGTGCCAGCAGCCTCTCCGGGATAAATGAAAAACTGTTTTTT
>TRBV18|few|.|TRBJ1-1
CASSPGGGGTEAFF
TGTGCCAGCTCCCCCGGCGGGGGCGGGACTGAAGCTTTCTTT
>TRBV7-8|.|.|TRBJ1-6
CASSLSSVGRNSPLHF
TGTGCCAGCAGCTTGTCCTCCGTGGGGAGGAATTCACCCCTCCACTTT
>TRBV5-1|.|.|TRBJ1-3
CASSGGDFKSGNTIYF
TGCGCCAGCAGCGGAGGGGACTTCAAATCGGGAAACACCATATATTTT
>TRBV5-1|.|TRBD2|TRBJ2-4
CASSLTAGGNIQYF
TGCGCCAGCAGCTTGACAGCGGGGGGAAACATTCAGTACTTC
>TRBV7-6|.|TRBD2|TRBJ2-7
CASSISSGGGEQYF
TGTGCCAGCAGCATTTCTAGCGGGGGCGGCGAGCAGTACTTC
>TRBV18|.|TRBD2|TRBJ2-3
CASSPGLDADTQYF
TGTGCCAGCTCACCGGGACTAGATGCAGATACGCAGTATTTT
>TRBV6-2/TRBV6-3|.|TRBD2|TRBJ2-1
CASSYSLAGGEQFF
TGTGCCAGCAGTTACTCTCTAGCGGGAGGGGAGCAGTTCTTC
>TRBV5-1|.|TRBD2|TRBJ2-3
CASSLARGTSATDTQYF
TGCGCCAGCAGCTTGGCCAGGGGGACTAGCGCCACAGATACGCAGTATTTT
>TRBV11-2|.|TRBD1|TRBJ1-3
CASTRTGKTGNTIYF
TGTGCCAGCACCAGGACAGGGAAGACTGGAAACACCATATATTTT
>TRBV20-1|.|TRBD1|TRBJ1-2
CSASNRGDYGYTF
TGCAGTGCTAGTAACAGGGGGGACTATGGCTACACCTTC
>TRBV7-9|.|TRBD1|TRBJ2-7
CASSQTGVTYEQYF
TGTGCCAGCAGCCAGACAGGGGTCACCTACGAGCAGTACTTC
>TRBV2|.|TRBD1|TRBJ1-2
CASRTYTPGQGEDYGYTF
TGTGCCAGCAGGACCTACACTCCGGGACAGGGAGAAGACTATGGCTACACCTTC
>TRBV3-1/TRBV3-2|.|.|TRBJ1-3
CASRGGANTIYF
TGTGCCAGCAGGGGGGGGGCTAACACCATATATTTT
>TRBV7-7|.|TRBD1|TRBJ2-1
CASSSGTGPGNEQFF
TGTGCTAGCAGTTCAGGGACAGGGCCCGGGAATGAGCAGTTCTTC
>TRBV18|.|TRBD2|TRBJ2-2
CASSPVAGTGELFF
TGTGCCAGCTCACCAGTAGCGGGAACCGGGGAGCTGTTTTTT
>TRBV5-1|.|TRBD2|TRBJ2-3
CASSFGASGSTDTQYF
TGCGCCAGCAGCTTTGGGGCTAGCGGAAGCACAGATACGCAGTATTTT
>TRBV5-4|.|TRBD2|TRBJ2-3
CASSPQLAGVTDTQYF
TGTGCCAGCAGCCCCCAACTAGCGGGGGTCACAGATACGCAGTATTTT
>TRBV19|once|TRBD2|TRBJ2-5
CASSMGLGEETQYF
TGTGCCAGTAGTATGGGACTAGGGGAAGAGACCCAGTACTTC
>TRBV14|.|TRBD1|TRBJ1-4
CASSQRTGTGYEKLFF
TGTGCCAGCAGCCAACGCACCGGGACAGGGTATGAAAAACTGTTTTTT
>TRBV5-1|.|TRBD1|TRBJ1-2
CASSSGTGIAYGYTF
TGCGCCAGCAGCTCCGGGACAGGGATCGCCTATGGCTACACCTTC
>TRBV30|.|.|TRBJ2-1
CAWTGIYNEQFF
TGTGCCTGGACAGGGATCTACAATGAGCAGTTCTTC